These 8 T cell receptor beta chains came from one sample sequenced in a study of shared clonotypes between healthy human individuals. Repertoires were generated with immunoSEQ multiplex PCR, while TCRdb's copy carries only in-frame clones and drops some. The sample holds fewer than 2.5 million clones, approximately 93% seen once. The specimen was naive CD4+ T cells from PBMCs. Subset described: CD45RA+ positively selected. Every receptor here comes from a man aged 18-30 years in good health. Some clones in this sample may be carry-over from other donors' samples.

This clone was detected only once. This chain uses TRBV28 with TRBJ1-5; no clear D gene. This CDR3 region has 15 residues. Germline V CDR1 and CDR2: MDHEN, SYDVKM. The V end was cut by 7 bases, the J end by 4 bases, with 17 bases between. In nucleotides, the CDR3 is TGTGCCAGCACCCTTGCGGCCAGGCCTAATCAGCCCCAGCATTTT. Its protein product is CASTLAARPNQPQHF.

The rearrangement links TRBV5-1 to TRBJ2-5; TRBD2 matches 16 bases. The germline gives CDR1 SGHRS, CDR2 YFSETQ. This CDR3 is built from 16 residues. J lost 2 bases, V lost 6 bases, and 4 bases had no gene match. CDR3 nucleotides: TGCGCCAGCAATTCGGGACTAGCGGGAGGGCAAGAGACCCAGTACTTC. This encodes CASNSGLAGGQETQYF.

The genes are TRBV10-3 and TRBJ2-3; D is possibly TRBD1 (6 bases). The length of the CDR3 is 11 residues. CDR1 and CDR2 from the germline V gene are ENHRY and SYGVKD. V lost 10 bases, J lost 6 bases, and 11 bases lay in between. In DNA form, the CDR3 reads TGTGCCACAGGGGACCGGGATACGCAGTATTTT. This gives the protein CATGDRDTQYF.

This sequence joins TRBV5-5 and TRBJ2-5; D gene ambiguous. CDR1 and CDR2 from the germline V gene are SGHKS and YYEKEE (reference sequence). CDR3 size: 13 residues. V was trimmed by 1 base and J by 2 bases, leaving 6 bases between them. The CDR3 DNA sequence: TGTGCCAGCAGCTTGAGGCAGCAAGAGACCCAGTACTTC. The encoded protein is CASSLRQQETQYF.

The gene calls are TRBV28 and TRBJ1-4; 11 bases line up with TRBD1. CDR3 length: 16 amino acids. CDR1 is MDHEN and CDR2 is SYDVKM in the germline V gene. V lost 3 bases to trimming and J lost 3 bases; unmatched junction nucleotides: 3. DNA for the CDR3: TGTGCCAGCAGTTTCCGGGACAGGGGGGCTAATGAAAAACTGTTTTTT. Translation: CASSFRDRGANEKLFF.

The J gene is TRBJ1-1, the V gene TRBV6-5; TRBD1 is a possible D gene (6 bases). This CDR3 is 13 amino acids long. The V and J ends lost 6 bases and 0 bases respectively, with 8 bases between them. In germline, CDR1 is MNHEY, CDR2 SVGAGI. In nucleotides, the CDR3 is TGTGCCAGCAGCGGACAGCTGAACACTGAAGCTTTCTTT. It codes for CASSGQLNTEAFF.

Details on this clone: Other DNA variants within this sample encode the same CDR3. The rearrangement joins TRBV7-3 to TRBJ2-3; 9 bases are a match to TRBD2. The CDR3 spans 15 residues. V shed 5 bases and J 1 base; nucleotides not matched to a gene: 4. Germline assignment: CDR1 SGHTA and CDR2 FQGTGA. The DNA of the CDR3 is TGTGCCAGCAGCCTCGCGGGAGGGCGCACAGATACGCAGTATTTT. It specifies CASSLAGGRTDTQYF.

This sequence joins TRBV27 and TRBJ2-7; the match to TRBD2 covers 15 bases. The germline gives CDR1 MNHEY, CDR2 SMNVEV (reference sequence). The V segment lost 6 bases and the J segment 5 bases; nucleotides outside the gene matches: 5. The CDR3 covers 15 residues. The CDR3 DNA is TGTGCCAGCAGGGGACTAGCGGGAGGAAGAGACGAGCAGTACTTC. Translation gives CASRGLAGGRDEQYF.